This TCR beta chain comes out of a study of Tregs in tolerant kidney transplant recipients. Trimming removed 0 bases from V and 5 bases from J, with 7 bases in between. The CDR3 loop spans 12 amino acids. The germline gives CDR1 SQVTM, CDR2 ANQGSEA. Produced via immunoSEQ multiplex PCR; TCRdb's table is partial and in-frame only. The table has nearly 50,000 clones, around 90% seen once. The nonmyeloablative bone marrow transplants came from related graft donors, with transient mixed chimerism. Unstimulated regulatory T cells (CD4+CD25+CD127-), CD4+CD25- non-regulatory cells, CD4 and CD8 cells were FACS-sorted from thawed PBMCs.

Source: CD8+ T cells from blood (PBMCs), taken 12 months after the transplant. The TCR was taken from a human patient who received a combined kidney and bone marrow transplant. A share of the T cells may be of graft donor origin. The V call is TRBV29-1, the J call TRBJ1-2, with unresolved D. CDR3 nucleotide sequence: TGCAGCGTTGAAGACCACGGGTATGGCTACACCTTC. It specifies CSVEDHGYGYTF.